Listed here are 17 T cell receptor beta chains from one sample, sequenced in a study of CD8 T cells in ankylosing spondylitis. TCRdb recomputed calls from the 5' RACE reads with MiXCR, one row per CDR3 protein. The table records about 360,000 distinct CDR3 sequences, 14% to 15% of them present only once. The sample taken for sequencing was blood, either unsorted or a sorted T cell fraction (not recorded which). The receptors here all came from a male donor with ankylosing spondylitis or in good health (not recorded which).

This clonotype was seen a handful of times. The rearrangement joins TRBV10-1 to TRBJ2-3; TRBD2 aligns across 11 bases. The length of the CDR3 is 16 residues. V was clipped by 8 bases and J by 2 bases; unmatched bases: 9. Germline V CDR1 and CDR2: WNHNN, SYGVQD (reference sequence). The CDR3 loop is CASSLTSGEYTDTQYF. The DNA for the CDR3 is TGCGCCAGCTCATTGACTAGCGGGGAGTACACAGATACGCAGTATTTT.

The gene calls are TRBV29-1 and TRBJ1-3; D is uncertain. Trimming left V 4 bases short and J 0 bases short, with 13 bases between. In germline, CDR1 is SQVTM, CDR2 ANQGSEA. The CDR3 sequence is 15 residues long. The CDR3 loop is CSVVGQMDSGNTIYF. The CDR3 DNA is TGCAGCGTTGTTGGGCAGATGGACTCTGGAAACACCATATATTTT. Using reference TRBV29-1 and TRBJ1-3 for the parts outside the CDR3, the full variable domain is SAVISQKPSRDICQRGTSLTIQCQVDSQVTMMFWYRQQPGQSLTLIATANQGSEATYESGFVIDKFPISRPNLTFSTLTVSNMSPEDSSIYLCSVVGQMDSGNTIYFGEGSWLTVV.

This chain links TRBV20-1 with TRBJ2-1, with D perhaps matching TRBD2 (6 bases). Trimming left V 0 bases short and J 5 bases short, with 14 bases between. Germline assignment: CDR1 DFQATT and CDR2 SNEGSKA (reference sequence). The CDR3 runs 15 residues. The CDR3 reads CSARDGRGGDNEQFF. The CDR3 DNA is TGCAGTGCTAGAGATGGTAGGGGAGGTGACAATGAGCAGTTCTTC.

V usage is TRBV6-1 and J usage is TRBJ1-5; 7 nucleotides agree with TRBD1. The germline CDR1 and CDR2 sequences are MNHNS and SASEGT. Unmatched junction bases numbered 7, after V lost 8 bases and J lost 6 bases. This CDR3 has 13 amino acids. The CDR3 here is CASGTGVGQPQHF. The CDR3 DNA follows: TGTGCCAGCGGAACAGGGGTGGGTCAGCCCCAGCATTTT.

This clonotype was observed a few times. The J gene is TRBJ2-7, the V gene TRBV7-6; D uncertain. Trimming left V 1 base short and J 0 bases short, with 16 bases between. Germline V gene lookup returns CDR1 SGHVS and CDR2 FNYEAQ. The CDR3 is 17 residues long. The CDR3 nucleotides read TGTGCCAGCAGCTTAGATCTTAGTAGGAAGAGCTCCTACGAGCAGTACTTC. Translating it yields CASSLDLSRKSSYEQYF. Based on the CDR3 plus reference TRBV7-6 and TRBJ2-7, the full variable domain is GAGVSQSPRYKVTKRGQDVALRCDPISGHVSLYWYRQALGQGPEFLTYFNYEAQQDKSGLPNDRFSAERPEGSISTLTIQRTEQRDSAMYRCASSLDLSRKSSYEQYFGPGTRLTVT.

This clonotype occurred many times. V and J are TRBV20-1 and TRBJ2-3; 14 bases are shared with TRBD2. The CDR3 loop spans 16 amino acids. J lost 7 bases, V lost 1 base, and 7 bases had no gene match. Germline CDR1 reads DFQATT; CDR2 reads SNEGSKA (reference sequence). Here the CDR3 reads CSARGRLAGGRNTQYF. The CDR3 nucleotides are TGCAGTGCTAGAGGTCGACTAGCGGGAGGGCGTAATACGCAGTATTTT.

The genes are TRBV6-1 and TRBJ1-6, with unresolved D. Germline assignment: CDR1 MNHNS and CDR2 SASEGT. CDR3 length equals 16 residues. V was trimmed by 4 bases and J by 0 bases, leaving 10 bases between them. This CDR3 reads CASSGVRSSYNSPLHF. CDR3 DNA: TGTGCCAGCAGTGGGGTCCGCAGCTCCTATAATTCACCCCTCCACTTT.

The rearrangement links TRBV19 to TRBJ1-2; D perhaps matches TRBD1 (6 bases). This CDR3 has 15 residues. Between the trimmed V and J ends, which lost 4 bases and 3 bases, there was a span of 15 bases. In germline, CDR1 is LNHDA, CDR2 SQIVND (reference sequence). The DNA of the CDR3 is TGTGCCAGTAGTAGTCCGGGGGCCGGGCACTATGGCTACACCTTC. It yields the protein CASSSPGAGHYGYTF. Together with reference TRBV19 and TRBJ1-2, the CDR3 gives the full variable domain: DGGITQSPKYLFRKEGQNVTLSCEQNLNHDAMYWYRQDPGQGLRLIYYSQIVNDFQKGDIAEGYSVSREKKESFPLTVTSAQKNPTAFYLCASSSPGAGHYGYTFGSGTRLTVV.

CDR3 amino acids: CASSVPGQVYEQYF. CDR3 nucleotide sequence: TGTGCCAGCAGCGTACCGGGACAGGTCTACGAGCAGTACTTC. This chain connects TRBV11-2 to TRBJ2-7; 8 nucleotides agree with TRBD1. This CDR3 is built from 14 residues. V lost 5 bases, J lost 3 bases, and 6 bases stayed unmatched. Per the germline V gene, CDR1 is SGHAT and CDR2 is FQNNGV.

This clonotype was seen a few times. This chain links TRBV5-1 with TRBJ2-5; D gene ambiguous. Germline V gives CDR1 SGHRS, CDR2 YFSETQ. This CDR3 comprises 13 residues. Deletions cut 0 bases from V and 4 bases from J, with 7 bases between. The CDR3 protein is CASSLEIAETQYF. The CDR3 nucleotides are TGCGCCAGCAGCTTGGAGATAGCAGAGACCCAGTACTTC.

The chain combines TRBV27 with TRBJ2-5; D possibly matches TRBD1 or TRBD2 (5 bases each). The V and J ends lost 6 bases and 5 bases respectively, with 16 bases between them. The CDR3 has 14 amino acids. The germline gives CDR1 MNHEY, CDR2 SMNVEV (reference sequence). CDR3 protein: CASSHRDPGETQYF. CDR3 nucleotides: TGTGCCAGCAGCCACCGGGACCCTGGGGAGACCCAGTACTTC.

This clonotype was observed a few times. The chain employs TRBV25-1 and TRBJ2-5; D is unresolved. Per germline, CDR1 MGHDK and CDR2 SYGVNS. The CDR3 totals 14 residues. The germline V and J ends were trimmed by 3 bases and 5 bases, with 13 bases remaining between them. Written as DNA, the CDR3 is TGTGCCAGCAGTGACTCGACAAGGATGGAGACCCAGTACTTC. It specifies CASSDSTRMETQYF.

The chain uses TRBV2 and TRBJ2-3; possible D gene TRBD2, 6 bases. The ends were cut back, 6 bases at V and 3 bases at J, with 19 bases in the middle. Germline-derived CDR1 and CDR2 are SNHLY and FYNNEI. This CDR3 region has 16 residues. The CDR3 spells CASSGSRDSRTDTQYF. Written as DNA, the CDR3 is TGTGCCAGCAGCGGGAGCAGGGATAGTAGGACAGATACGCAGTATTTT.

This clonotype has only a few counts. The chain couples TRBV2 to TRBJ1-2, with D maybe TRBD1 (5 bases). Trimming removed 6 bases from V and 4 bases from J, with 15 bases in between. The CDR3 is 14 amino acids. Germline CDR1 is SNHLY and CDR2 is FYNNEI. The CDR3 DNA reads as TGTGCCAGCAGCCGCGGGGGATTGAGCTATGGCTACACCTTC. Translated, it gives CASSRGGLSYGYTF.

The chain links TRBV27 to TRBJ2-2; a possible D gene is TRBD2 (5 bases). The V end lost 6 bases, the J end lost 4 bases, and 15 bases lay between the germline ends. Germline V gene sequence: CDR1 MNHEY, CDR2 SMNVEV (reference sequence). The CDR3 spans 15 residues. CDR3 DNA: TGTGCCAGCAGCCGTGGGCTAGCCGCCACCGGGGAGCTGTTTTTT. The encoded protein is CASSRGLAATGELFF.

This clonotype occurred a few times. The J gene is TRBJ1-2, the V gene TRBV15; tentatively, D is TRBD1 (6 bases). Trimming removed 3 bases at V and 8 bases at J, with 25 bases between. In germline, CDR1 is LNHNV, CDR2 YYDKDF (reference sequence). This CDR3 comprises 17 residues. The CDR3: CATSRGPRGGAARGYTF. CDR3 nucleotide sequence: TGTGCCACCAGCAGGGGTCCTCGAGGGGGTGCGGCTCGGGGCTACACCTTC.

This clonotype came up a few times. V gene TRBV7-2 combines with J gene TRBJ2-4; 7 nucleotides line up with TRBD2. The CDR3 runs to 16 residues. Trimming took 3 bases from V and 1 from J; bases not matched to a gene: 6. Germline loops: CDR1 SGHTA, CDR2 FQGNSA. The DNA of the CDR3 is TGTGCCAGCAGCTTTGTGGGGCGGGGGGCCAAAAACATTCAGTACTTC. Amino acids: CASSFVGRGAKNIQYF.